The rows below give T cell receptor beta chains drawn from one sample of a study of graft-versus-host responses after intestinal transplantation. No antigen has been assigned to these receptors. Method: immunoSEQ multiplex PCR; TCRdb's copy keeps in-frame clones and lacks some. The sample lists around 97,000 clones; 90% to 95% were seen once. The sample consisted of unstimulated CD4+ T cells sorted from spleen or lymph node cells, taken before transplant. These receptors were taken from a human donor who was the organ donor for an intestinal transplant. The CDR3 runs from the conserved cysteine through the conserved F or W. Each record gives: CDR3 length, J gene, D gene, clone size, V gene, CDR3 protein, CDR3 DNA. The D gene is left open where the match is weak. Only some rows state a clone size, as once, few, many or a class for expanded clones.

16,TRBJ1-2,TRBD1,NA,TRBV10-3,CAISESARGQFYGYTF,TGTGCCATCAGTGAGTCAGCCAGGGGGCAGTTCTATGGCTACACCTTC
14,TRBJ1-2,NA,NA,TRBV5-6,CASSGAGSNYGYTF,TGTGCCAGCAGCGGGGCGGGGTCTAACTATGGCTACACCTTC
15,TRBJ2-2,TRBD1,NA,TRBV9,CASSVLGGRTGELFF,TGTGCCAGCAGCGTCCTAGGGGGCAGGACCGGGGAGCTGTTTTTT
18,TRBJ1-6,NA,NA,TRBV7-8,CASSPISGSNSYNSPLHF,TGTGCCAGCAGCCCAATTTCCGGGTCCAACTCCTATAATTCACCCCTCCACTTT
13,TRBJ1-1,TRBD1,once,TRBV6-5,CASRAGTGFEAFF,TGTGCCAGCAGGGCCGGGACAGGGTTTGAAGCTTTCTTT
19,TRBJ2-6,TRBD2,NA,TRBV7-9,CASSSRREGITSGANVLTF,TGTGCCAGCAGCTCACGGAGGGAGGGAATTACCTCTGGGGCCAACGTCCTGACTTTC
15,TRBJ2-2,NA,NA,TRBV9,CASSVSAGDTGELFF,TGTGCCAGCAGCGTTTCGGCAGGGGACACCGGGGAGCTGTTTTTT
12,TRBJ1-2,NA,NA,TRBV7-2,CASSLDTYGYTF,TGTGCCAGCAGCTTAGATACTTATGGCTACACCTTC
14,TRBJ1-2,TRBD1,NA,TRBV30,CAWSAGQEHYGYTF,TGTGCCTGGAGTGCGGGACAGGAGCACTATGGCTACACCTTC
13,TRBJ2-7,NA,NA,TRBV7-7,CASSRDTSYEQYF,TGTGCTAGCAGCCGGGACACCTCCTACGAGCAGTACTTC
16,TRBJ2-3,TRBD2,NA,TRBV4-2,CASSVPGLAPGGTQYF,TGTGCCAGCAGCGTGCCGGGACTAGCGCCGGGCGGTACGCAGTATTTT
14,TRBJ1-4,TRBD1,few,TRBV29-1,CSVAGTAHNEKLFF,TGCAGCGTGGCCGGGACAGCGCATAATGAAAAACTGTTTTTT
14,TRBJ2-7,NA,NA,TRBV9,CASSVGGKGYEQYF,TGTGCCAGCAGCGTCGGGGGTAAAGGCTACGAGCAGTACTTC
15,TRBJ2-2,TRBD1,NA,TRBV5-4,CASSFGQAFTGELFF,TGTGCCAGCAGCTTTGGACAGGCTTTCACCGGGGAGCTGTTTTTT
14,TRBJ1-2,TRBD1,NA,TRBV7-2,CASSTRDRSYGYTF,TGTGCCAGCAGCACGCGGGACAGGTCCTATGGCTACACCTTC
16,TRBJ2-7,TRBD2,once,TRBV6-5,CASSSGAGDTRYEQYF,TGTGCCAGCAGTTCCGGGGCGGGGGATACCCGCTACGAGCAGTACTTC
11,TRBJ2-2,NA,NA,TRBV2,CASRGGRELFF,TGTGCCAGCAGGGGCGGGAGGGAGCTGTTTTTT
14,TRBJ2-3,NA,NA,TRBV5-1,CASSLGHPTDTQYF,TGCGCCAGCAGCTTGGGGCACCCAACAGATACGCAGTATTTT
18,TRBJ2-3,TRBD2,NA,TRBV15,CATSRVRVAGGSWDTQYF,TGTGCCACCAGCAGAGTCCGAGTAGCGGGGGGGTCGTGGGATACGCAGTATTTT
15,TRBJ1-4,NA,NA,TRBV21-1,CASSKSSQGVGKLFF,TGTGCCAGCAGCAAGTCTAGTCAGGGGGTGGGGAAGCTGTTTTTT
14,TRBJ2-3,TRBD2,NA,TRBV4-3,CASSQDRGLGTQYF,TGCGCCAGCAGCCAAGATCGGGGACTAGGTACGCAGTATTTT
15,TRBJ2-3,NA,NA,TRBV28,CASSFSAGVVDTQYF,TGTGCCAGCAGTTTTTCGGCAGGGGTAGTCGATACGCAGTATTTT
14,TRBJ2-7,TRBD1,NA,TRBV4-2,CASSHVGQGYEQYF,TGTGCCAGCAGCCACGTCGGACAGGGCTACGAGCAGTACTTC
11,TRBJ2-1,NA,NA,TRBV19,CASSTLQGQFF,TGTGCCAGTAGTACCCTACAGGGACAGTTCTTC
14,TRBJ2-7,NA,NA,TRBV27,CASSLMSGVHEQYF,TGTGCCAGCAGTTTAATGTCGGGGGTCCACGAGCAGTACTTC
14,TRBJ2-3,NA,NA,TRBV5-4,CASSLDQGRDTQYF,TGTGCCAGCAGCTTGGATCAGGGTAGAGATACGCAGTATTTT
14,TRBJ2-1,NA,NA,TRBV5-1,CASSLGAAYNEQFF,TGCGCCAGCAGCTTAGGGGCCGCTTACAATGAGCAGTTCTTC
14,TRBJ2-5,TRBD1,few,TRBV6-1,CASSRPRGPGTQYF,TGTGCCAGCAGCCGACCCAGGGGGCCAGGGACCCAGTACTTC
17,TRBJ2-1,NA,NA,TRBV4-1,CASSQAHSGPSYNEQFF,TGCGCCAGCAGCCAAGCCCATAGCGGCCCCTCCTACAATGAGCAGTTCTTC
16,TRBJ2-3,TRBD1,NA,TRBV7-9,CASSRTGLASTDTQYF,TGTGCCAGCAGCAGGACAGGATTGGCTAGCACAGATACGCAGTATTTT
16,TRBJ2-3,TRBD2,NA,TRBV7-2,CASSRSRRGGEDTQYF,TGTGCCAGCAGCCGCTCCAGGCGGGGGGGTGAGGATACGCAGTATTTT
16,TRBJ1-1,NA,NA,TRBV5-1,CASSLEQGTMNTEAFF,TGCGCCAGCAGCTTGGAACAGGGAACTATGAACACTGAAGCTTTCTTT
18,TRBJ2-1,TRBD2,NA,TRBV6-1,CASSGTSGGFLGYNEQFF,TGTGCCAGCAGTGGGACTAGCGGGGGGTTTTTGGGATACAATGAGCAGTTCTTC
15,TRBJ1-6,NA,NA,TRBV9,CASSVSDRTNSPLHF,TGTGCCAGCAGCGTATCTGACAGGACCAATTCACCCCTCCACTTT
13,TRBJ1-2,NA,NA,TRBV18,CASSPTWDNGYTF,TGTGCCAGCTCACCTACGTGGGACAATGGCTACACCTTC
18,TRBJ2-3,NA,NA,TRBV27,CASSLGGLTPFFSDTQYF,TGTGCCAGCAGTTTAGGCGGACTTACTCCTTTCTTCTCAGATACGCAGTATTTT
15,TRBJ1-5,NA,NA,TRBV4-2,CASSQGQASNQPQHF,TGTGCCAGCAGCCAAGGACAGGCTAGCAATCAGCCCCAGCATTTT
11,TRBJ1-2,NA,NA,TRBV6-4,CASTVGGGYTF,TGTGCCAGCACTGTCGGGGGTGGCTACACCTTC
15,TRBJ1-4,TRBD1,NA,TRBV7-2,CASSPRDRDYEKLFF,TGTGCCAGCAGCCCGCGGGACAGGGACTATGAAAAACTGTTTTTT
15,TRBJ2-1,NA,NA,TRBV9,CASSVADGGNNEQFF,TGTGCCAGCAGCGTTGCCGATGGAGGGAACAATGAGCAGTTCTTC
14,TRBJ2-7,TRBD1,NA,TRBV11-2,CASSPDRASYEQYF,TGTGCCAGCAGCCCTGACAGGGCATCCTACGAGCAGTACTTC
15,TRBJ2-7,TRBD1,NA,TRBV5-1,CASSLMGTGAHEQYF,TGCGCCAGCAGCTTGATGGGTACAGGGGCCCACGAGCAGTACTTC
13,TRBJ1-3,NA,NA,TRBV30,CAWSVAFGNTIYF,TGTGCCTGGAGTGTAGCGTTTGGAAACACCATATATTTT
17,TRBJ2-6,TRBD1,NA,TRBV27,CASSYSGGGSGANVLTF,TGTGCCAGCAGTTACTCAGGGGGCGGTTCTGGGGCCAACGTCCTGACTTTC
16,TRBJ1-2,TRBD1,NA,TRBV2,CASRGSRDRGFYGYTF,TGTGCCAGCAGAGGGTCCCGGGACAGGGGGTTCTATGGCTACACCTTC
14,TRBJ1-6,TRBD1,few,TRBV11-2,CASSFRDSNSPLHF,TGTGCCAGCAGCTTCCGGGACAGCAATTCACCCCTCCACTTT